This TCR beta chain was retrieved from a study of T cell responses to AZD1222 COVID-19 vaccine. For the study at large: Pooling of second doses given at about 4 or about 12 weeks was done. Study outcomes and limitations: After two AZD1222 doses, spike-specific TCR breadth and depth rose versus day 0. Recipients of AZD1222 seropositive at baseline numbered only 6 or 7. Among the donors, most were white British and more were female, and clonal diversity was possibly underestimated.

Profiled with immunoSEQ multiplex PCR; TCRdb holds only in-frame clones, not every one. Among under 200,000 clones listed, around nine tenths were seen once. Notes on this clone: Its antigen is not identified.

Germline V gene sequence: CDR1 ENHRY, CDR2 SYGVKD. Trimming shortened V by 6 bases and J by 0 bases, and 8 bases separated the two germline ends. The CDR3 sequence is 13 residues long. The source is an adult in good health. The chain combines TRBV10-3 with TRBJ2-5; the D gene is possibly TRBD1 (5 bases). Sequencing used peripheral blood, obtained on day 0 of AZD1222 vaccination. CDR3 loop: CAISETDQETQYF. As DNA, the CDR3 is TGTGCCATCAGCGAGACAGACCAAGAGACCCAGTACTTC.